This TCR beta chain was observed in a study of tumour-infiltrating T cells in Burkitt lymphoma. Study-wide context: Overall and progression-free survival were predicted by productive clonality.

Per the germline V gene, CDR1 is SGHDT and CDR2 is YYEEEE. The CDR3 is made up of 12 amino acids. V shed 4 bases and J shed 3 bases, with 8 bases lying between them. Using immunoSEQ multiplex PCR, the repertoire was profiled, and TCRdb retains in-frame clones only, with some absent. The sample lists 2,500 to 3,000 clones, approximately 83% seen once, with 6% to 7.5% in the top ten. Sequencing input: tumor tissue. This sequence originates from a human donor with diffuse large B-cell lymphoma. The chain recombines TRBV5-6 with TRBJ2-7; D may match TRBD1 or TRBD2 (5 bases each). The CDR3 protein is CASSGDHYEQYF. CDR3 sequence (DNA): TGTGCCAGCAGCGGGGACCACTACGAGCAGTACTTC.